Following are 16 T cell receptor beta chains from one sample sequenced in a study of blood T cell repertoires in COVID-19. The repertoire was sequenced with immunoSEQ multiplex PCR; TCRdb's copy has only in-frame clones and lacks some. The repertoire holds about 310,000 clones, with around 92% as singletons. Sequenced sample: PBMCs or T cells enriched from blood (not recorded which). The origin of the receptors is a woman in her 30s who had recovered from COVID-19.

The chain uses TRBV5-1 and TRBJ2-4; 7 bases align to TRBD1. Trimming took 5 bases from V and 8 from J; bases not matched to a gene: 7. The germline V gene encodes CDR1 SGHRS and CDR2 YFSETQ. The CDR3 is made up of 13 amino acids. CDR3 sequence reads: CASRLGGIDIQYF. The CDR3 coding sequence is TGCGCCAGCAGGTTAGGGGGCATTGACATTCAGTACTTC. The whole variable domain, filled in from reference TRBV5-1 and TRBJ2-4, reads KAGVTQTPRYLIKTRGQQVTLSCSPISGHRSVSWYQQTPGQGLQFLFEYFSETQRNKGNFPGRFSGRQFSNSRSEMNVSTLELGDSALYLCASRLGGIDIQYFGAGTRLSVL.

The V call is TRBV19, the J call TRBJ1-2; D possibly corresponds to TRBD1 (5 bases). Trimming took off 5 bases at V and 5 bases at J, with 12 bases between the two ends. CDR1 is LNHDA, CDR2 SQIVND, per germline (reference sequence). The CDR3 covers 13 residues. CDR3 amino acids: CASSPQGHYGYTF. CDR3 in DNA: TGTGCCAGTAGTCCACAAGGACATTATGGCTACACCTTC.

CDR3 nucleotides: TGTGCCAGCAGCCAAGATACAGCCTCCTACGAGCAGTACTTC. Protein product: CASSQDTASYEQYF. The V gene is TRBV3-1 (or the pseudogene TRBV3-2), the J gene TRBJ2-7; D gene unclear. The V end was cut by 0 bases, the J end by 0 bases, with 6 bases between. Germline values: CDR1 LGHDT, CDR2 YNNKEL (reference sequence). The CDR3 totals 14 residues.

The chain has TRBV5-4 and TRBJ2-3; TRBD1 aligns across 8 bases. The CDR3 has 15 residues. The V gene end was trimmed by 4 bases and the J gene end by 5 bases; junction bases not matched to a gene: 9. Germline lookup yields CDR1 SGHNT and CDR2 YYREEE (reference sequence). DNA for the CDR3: TGTGCCAGCAGCCAGCAGGGGGCGCGAAGAGATACGCAGTATTTT. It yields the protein CASSQQGARRDTQYF.

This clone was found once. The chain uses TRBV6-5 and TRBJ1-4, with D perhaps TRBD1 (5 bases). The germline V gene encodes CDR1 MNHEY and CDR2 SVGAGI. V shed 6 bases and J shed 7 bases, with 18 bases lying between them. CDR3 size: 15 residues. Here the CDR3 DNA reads TGTGCCAGCAGCACCGGGGGAGGGTTGGGTGAAAAACTGTTTTTT. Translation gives CASSTGGGLGEKLFF.

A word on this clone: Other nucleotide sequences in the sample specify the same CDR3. The CDR3 region has the DNA TGTGCCAGTAGTATAGCGGGGGCCTACGAGCAGTACTTC. This gives the protein CASSIAGAYEQYF. V and J are TRBV19 and TRBJ2-7; D may be TRBD2 (6 bases). There are 13 residues in the CDR3. The V and J ends lost 1 base and 2 bases respectively, with 6 bases between them. Germline loops: CDR1 LNHDA, CDR2 SQIVND (reference sequence).

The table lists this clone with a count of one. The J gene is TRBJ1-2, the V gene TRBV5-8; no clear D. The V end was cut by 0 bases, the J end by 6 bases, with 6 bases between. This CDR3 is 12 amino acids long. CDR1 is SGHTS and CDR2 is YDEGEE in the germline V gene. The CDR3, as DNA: TGTGCCAGCAGCTTGGTAGTAAATGGCTACACCTTC. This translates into CASSLVVNGYTF.

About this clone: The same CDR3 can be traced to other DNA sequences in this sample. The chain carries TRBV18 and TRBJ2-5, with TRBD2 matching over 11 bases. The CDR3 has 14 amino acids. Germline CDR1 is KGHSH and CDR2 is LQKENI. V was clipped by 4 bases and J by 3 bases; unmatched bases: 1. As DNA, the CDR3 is TGTGCCAGCTCACGGGGACTAGCGGAAGAGACCCAGTACTTC. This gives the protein CASSRGLAEETQYF.

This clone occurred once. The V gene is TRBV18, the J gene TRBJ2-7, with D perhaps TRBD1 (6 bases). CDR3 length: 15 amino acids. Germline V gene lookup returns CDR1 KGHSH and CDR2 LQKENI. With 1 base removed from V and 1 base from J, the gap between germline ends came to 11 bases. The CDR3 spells CASSPLQGTSYEQYF. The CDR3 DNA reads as TGTGCCAGCTCACCACTGCAGGGGACATCCTACGAGCAGTACTTC. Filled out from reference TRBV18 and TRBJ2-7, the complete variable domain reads NAGVMQNPRHLVRRRGQEARLRCSPMKGHSHVYWYRQLPEEGLKFMVYLQKENIIDESGMPKERFSAEFPKEGPSILRIQQVVRGDSAAYFCASSPLQGTSYEQYFGPGTRLTVT.

The CDR3 protein is CASSPQGAVGYGYTF. Here the CDR3 DNA reads TGTGCCAGCTCACCCCAGGGGGCGGTTGGCTATGGCTACACCTTC. The rearrangement uses TRBV18 and TRBJ1-2; TRBD1 agrees at 8 bases. The length of the CDR3 is 15 residues. The germline V gene has CDR1 KGHSH and CDR2 LQKENI. The V segment lost 3 bases and the J segment 4 bases; nucleotides outside the gene matches: 7.

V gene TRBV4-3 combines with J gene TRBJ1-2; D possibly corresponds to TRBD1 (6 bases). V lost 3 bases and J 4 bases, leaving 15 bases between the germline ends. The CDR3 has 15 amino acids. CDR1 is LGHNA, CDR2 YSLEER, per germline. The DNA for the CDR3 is TGCGCCAGCAGCCAGCAAACAGGGTCGGGCTATGGCTACACCTTC. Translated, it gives CASSQQTGSGYGYTF.

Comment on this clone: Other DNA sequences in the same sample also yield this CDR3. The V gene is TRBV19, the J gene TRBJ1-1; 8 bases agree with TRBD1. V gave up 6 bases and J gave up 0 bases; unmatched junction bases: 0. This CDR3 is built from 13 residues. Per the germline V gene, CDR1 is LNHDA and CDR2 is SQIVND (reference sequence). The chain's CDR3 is CASRDRVNTEAFF. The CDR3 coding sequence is TGTGCCAGTAGGGACAGGGTGAACACTGAAGCTTTCTTT.

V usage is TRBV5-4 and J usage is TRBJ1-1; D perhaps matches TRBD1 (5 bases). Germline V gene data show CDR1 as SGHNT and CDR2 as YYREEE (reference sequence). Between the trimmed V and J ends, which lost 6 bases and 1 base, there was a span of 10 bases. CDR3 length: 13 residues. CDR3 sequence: CASMGGRNTEAFF. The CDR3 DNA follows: TGTGCCAGCATGGGGGGGAGGAACACTGAAGCTTTCTTT. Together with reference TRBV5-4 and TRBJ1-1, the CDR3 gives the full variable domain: ETGVTQSPTHLIKTRGQQVTLRCSSQSGHNTVSWYQQALGQGPQFIFQYYREEENGRGNFPPRFSGLQFPNYSSELNVNALELDDSALYLCASMGGRNTEAFFGQGTRLTVV.

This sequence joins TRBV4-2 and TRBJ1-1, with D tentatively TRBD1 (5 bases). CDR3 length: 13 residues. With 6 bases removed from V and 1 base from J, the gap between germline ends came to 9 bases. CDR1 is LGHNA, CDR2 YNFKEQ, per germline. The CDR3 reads CASRGQGNTEAFF. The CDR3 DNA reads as TGTGCCAGCAGGGGTCAGGGGAACACTGAAGCTTTCTTT.

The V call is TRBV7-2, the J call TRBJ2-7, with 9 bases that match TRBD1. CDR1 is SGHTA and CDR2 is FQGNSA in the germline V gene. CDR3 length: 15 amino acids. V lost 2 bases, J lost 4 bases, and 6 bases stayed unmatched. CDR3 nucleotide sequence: TGTGCCAGCAGCTTACTCGGACAGGGGAGGTACGAGCAGTACTTC. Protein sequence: CASSLLGQGRYEQYF.

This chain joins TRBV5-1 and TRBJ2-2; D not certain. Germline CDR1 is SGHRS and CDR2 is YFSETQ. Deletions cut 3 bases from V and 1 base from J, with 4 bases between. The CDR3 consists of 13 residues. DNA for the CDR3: TGCGCCAGCAGCTATCGGAACACCGGGGAGCTGTTTTTT. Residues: CASSYRNTGELFF.